One and the same sample provided the 13 T cell receptor beta chains below, sequenced in a study of Graves' ophthalmopathy and Graves' hyperthyroidism. TCR beta CDR3 regions were amplified from RNA transcripts. HTBI primers primed a first-round RT-PCR, and a second-round multiplex PCR followed. MiXCR, run by TCRdb on the multiplex PCR reads, gives a single entry per CDR3 protein. The sample shows fewer than 400,000 distinct CDR3 sequences, around 20% of them seen only once. The sequencing sample was made of peripheral blood. The receptor set was obtained from a woman aged 18-29 years with Graves' ophthalmopathy.

A single count supports this clonotype. This chain uses TRBV28 with TRBJ1-2, with 9 bases matching TRBD1. This CDR3 is built from 15 residues. CDR1 and CDR2 (germline): MDHEN, SYDVKM. Trimming at V came to 6 bases and at J to 4 bases, leaving 9 bases not matched to a gene. DNA of the CDR3: TGTGCCAGCAGGGAGACAGGGGGTAGTGGCTATGGCTACACCTTC. Encoded protein: CASRETGGSGYGYTF.

About this clonotype itself: A much larger clone differs from this one at a single base, so this may be a read error. This chain connects TRBV11-3 to TRBJ2-2; TRBD2 matches at 12 bases. Losses at the gene ends were 8 bases for V and 0 bases for J; bases not matched to a gene: 13. Germline assignment: CDR1 SGHNT and CDR2 YENEEA. This CDR3 has 19 amino acids. In nucleotides, the CDR3 is TGTGCCAGCGGCCACCCCGGGACTAGCGGGTTCGCGAACACCGGGGAGCTGTTTTTT. This encodes CASGHPGTSGFANTGELFF.

This clonotype was found many times. The chain carries TRBV12-3 or TRBV12-4 and TRBJ2-4; 9 bases are a match to TRBD1. The CDR3 spans 15 residues. V lost 6 bases, J lost 1 base, and 4 bases stayed unmatched. This chain's CDR3 is CASSPDRGAKNIQYF. The CDR3 DNA reads as TGTGCCAGCAGCCCGGACAGGGGTGCCAAAAACATTCAGTACTTC.

This clonotype was seen more than once but under ten times. The chain has TRBV2 and TRBJ2-7, with TRBD1 identical over 8 bases. The CDR3 runs to 14 residues. The germline V gene has CDR1 SNHLY and CDR2 FYNNEI. V shed 2 bases and J 4 bases; nucleotides not matched to a gene: 4. CDR3 loop: CASSETGQEYEQYF. CDR3 DNA sequence: TGTGCCAGCAGTGAAACGGGACAGGAGTACGAGCAGTACTTC.

This clonotype has ten or more counts. The chain couples TRBV15 to TRBJ1-1; a possible D gene is TRBD1 (5 bases). CDR1 is LNHNV, CDR2 YYDKDF, per germline (reference sequence). The CDR3 consists of 12 residues. V was shortened by 1 base and J by 7 bases, with 7 bases between the two germline ends. In DNA, the CDR3 is TGTGCCACCAGCAGAGCGGGGGATGAAGCTTTCTTT. It specifies CATSRAGDEAFF.

This clonotype was observed many times. This chain uses TRBV7-6 with TRBJ2-5; TRBD2 matches 12 bases. Per germline, CDR1 SGHVS and CDR2 FNYEAQ. V gave up 8 bases and J gave up 1 base; unmatched junction bases: 5. The CDR3 runs to 15 residues. The DNA of the CDR3 is TGTGCCAGCCTAGCGGGGGGGGGGTCCCAAGAGACCCAGTACTTC. This sequence encodes CASLAGGGSQETQYF. Full variable domain (outside the CDR3, taken from reference TRBV7-6 and TRBJ2-5): GAGVSQSPRYKVTKRGQDVALRCDPISGHVSLYWYRQALGQGPEFLTYFNYEAQQDKSGLPNDRFSAERPEGSISTLTIQRTEQRDSAMYRCASLAGGGSQETQYFGPGTRLLVL.

This chain joins TRBV20-1 and TRBJ1-5; D unresolved. Germline CDR1 is DFQATT and CDR2 is SNEGSKA (reference sequence). This CDR3 has 12 amino acids. V lost 7 bases and J 4 bases, leaving 11 bases between the germline ends. This chain's CDR3 is CSVDMGNQPQHF. Here the CDR3 DNA reads TGCAGTGTCGACATGGGAAATCAGCCCCAGCATTTT.

This clonotype was seen repeatedly, ten times or more. The gene calls are TRBV28 and TRBJ2-2; TRBD1 might be the D (5 bases). With 4 bases removed from V and 2 bases from J, the gap between germline ends came to 11 bases. Germline V CDR1 and CDR2: MDHEN, SYDVKM. CDR3 length equals 15 residues. CDR3 sequence reads: CASSSLDSNTGELFF. Here the CDR3 DNA reads TGTGCCAGCAGTTCCCTCGACAGTAACACCGGGGAGCTGTTTTTT.

This clonotype was detected ten times or more. The chain couples TRBV11-1 to TRBJ2-2; 9 bases line up with TRBD1. The junction had 4 bases not matched to a gene; V was cut back by 1 base and J by 4 bases. Germline-derived CDR1 and CDR2 are SGHAT and FQDESV (reference sequence). This CDR3 has 16 amino acids. Here the CDR3 DNA reads TGTGCCAGCAGCTTAGTGGGACAGGGCCCCACCGGGGAGCTGTTTTTT. Translating it yields CASSLVGQGPTGELFF.

This clonotype was observed many times. V usage is TRBV28 and J usage is TRBJ2-5; 8 positions agree with TRBD1. Germline trimming cut 4 bases from V and 5 bases from J; bases unmatched to any gene: 9. Germline CDR1 reads MDHEN; CDR2 reads SYDVKM. The CDR3 loop spans 15 amino acids. This CDR3 reads CASSSGTTGGETQYF. CDR3 sequence (DNA): TGTGCCAGCAGTTCGGGTACCACAGGGGGGGAGACCCAGTACTTC.

This clonotype has ten or more counts. The gene calls are TRBV5-1 and TRBJ1-1; 7 bases agree with TRBD1. The CDR3 covers 18 residues. The V segment lost 4 bases and the J segment 3 bases; nucleotides outside the gene matches: 18. Germline lookup yields CDR1 SGHRS and CDR2 YFSETQ. DNA of the CDR3: TGCGCCAGCAGCGGAAGGGGGCCAGGGAGTTCCCTTTACACTGAAGCTTTCTTT. Protein product: CASSGRGPGSSLYTEAFF. Supplemented by reference TRBV5-1 and TRBJ1-1, the full variable domain reads KAGVTQTPRYLIKTRGQQVTLSCSPISGHRSVSWYQQTPGQGLQFLFEYFSETQRNKGNFPGRFSGRQFSNSRSEMNVSTLELGDSALYLCASSGRGPGSSLYTEAFFGQGTRLTVV.

This clonotype has ten or more counts. CDR3 loop: CASSPMGGQSYEQYF. The CDR3 DNA reads as TGTGCCAGCAGCCCAATGGGGGGACAAAGCTACGAGCAGTACTTC. V usage is TRBV9 and J usage is TRBJ2-7; D tentatively reads TRBD1 or TRBD2 (6 bases each). V was cut by 4 bases and J by 3 bases, with 17 bases left in between. This CDR3 spans 15 amino acids. The germline V gene encodes CDR1 SGDLS and CDR2 YYNGEE.

In this sample, this clonotype turned up many times. The rearrangement uses TRBV11-2 and TRBJ2-4, with D unclear. Germline V gene sequence: CDR1 SGHAT, CDR2 FQNNGV. Trimming pared 5 bases from V and 9 bases from J, leaving 23 bases between. The CDR3 runs 16 residues. The CDR3 DNA sequence: TGTGCCAGCAGCCCCGTGGTTGATGCTGGATATGGCATTCAGTACTTC. Its protein is CASSPVVDAGYGIQYF.